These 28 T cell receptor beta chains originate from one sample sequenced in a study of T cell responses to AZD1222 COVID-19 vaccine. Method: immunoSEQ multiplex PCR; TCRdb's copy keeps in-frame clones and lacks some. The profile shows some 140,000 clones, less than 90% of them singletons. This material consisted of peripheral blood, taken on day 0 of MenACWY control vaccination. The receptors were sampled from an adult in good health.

The CDR3 reads CASSPWQGSSGEAFF. The CDR3 DNA follows: TGTGCCAGCAGTCCTTGGCAGGGGAGTTCGGGTGAAGCTTTCTTT. The rearrangement links TRBV28 to TRBJ1-1; the D gene is possibly TRBD1 (6 bases). Per the germline V gene, CDR1 is MDHEN and CDR2 is SYDVKM. The ends were cut back, 5 bases at V and 7 bases at J, with 20 bases in the middle. This CDR3 is 15 amino acids long.

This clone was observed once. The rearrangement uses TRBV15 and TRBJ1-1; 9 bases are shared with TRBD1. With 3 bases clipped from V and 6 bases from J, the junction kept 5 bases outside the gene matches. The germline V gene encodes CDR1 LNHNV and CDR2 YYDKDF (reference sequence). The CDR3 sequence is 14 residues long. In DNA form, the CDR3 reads TGTGCCACCAGCAGGGACAGGGGCCTTGCTGAAGCTTTCTTT. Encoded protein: CATSRDRGLAEAFF.

The CDR3 DNA reads TGCGCCAGCAGCTTGTGGGGGGGCAGCACAGATACGCAGTATTTT. It yields the protein CASSLWGGSTDTQYF. The chain employs TRBV5-1 and TRBJ2-3; weak D call: TRBD2 (7 bases). Germline V gene lookup returns CDR1 SGHRS and CDR2 YFSETQ. V lost 1 base and J lost 0, with 9 bases in between. The CDR3 length is 15 residues.

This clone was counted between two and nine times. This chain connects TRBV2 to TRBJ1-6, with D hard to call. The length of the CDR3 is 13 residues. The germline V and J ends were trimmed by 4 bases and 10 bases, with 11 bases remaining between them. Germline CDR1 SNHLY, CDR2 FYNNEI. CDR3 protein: CASSGGFRSPLHF. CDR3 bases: TGTGCCAGCAGTGGGGGTTTTCGATCACCCCTCCACTTT. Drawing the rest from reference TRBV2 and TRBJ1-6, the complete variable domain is EPEVTQTPSHQVTQMGQEVILRCVPISNHLYFYWYRQILGQKVEFLVSFYNNEISEKSEIFDDQFSVERPDGSNFTLKIRSTKLEDSAMYFCASSGGFRSPLHFGNGTRLTVT.

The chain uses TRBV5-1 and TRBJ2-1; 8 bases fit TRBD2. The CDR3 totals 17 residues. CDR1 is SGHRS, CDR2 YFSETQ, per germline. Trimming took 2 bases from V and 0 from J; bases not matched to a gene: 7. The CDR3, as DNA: TGCGCCAGCAGCTTACTAGCGGTATCGAGCTCCTACAATGAGCAGTTCTTC. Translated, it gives CASSLLAVSSSYNEQFF.

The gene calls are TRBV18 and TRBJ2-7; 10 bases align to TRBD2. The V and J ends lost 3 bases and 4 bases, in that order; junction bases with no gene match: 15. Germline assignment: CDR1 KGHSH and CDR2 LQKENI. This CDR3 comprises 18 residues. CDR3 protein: CASSPTDLRVAGGYEQYF. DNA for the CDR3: TGTGCCAGCTCACCGACAGATCTCCGGGTAGCGGGGGGATACGAGCAGTACTTC.

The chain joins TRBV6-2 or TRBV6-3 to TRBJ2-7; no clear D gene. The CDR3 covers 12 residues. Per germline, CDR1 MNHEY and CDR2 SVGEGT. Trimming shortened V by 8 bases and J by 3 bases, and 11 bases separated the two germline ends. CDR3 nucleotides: TGTGCCAGCGGTTCACCGGGCTACGAGCAGTACGTC. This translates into CASGSPGYEQYV.

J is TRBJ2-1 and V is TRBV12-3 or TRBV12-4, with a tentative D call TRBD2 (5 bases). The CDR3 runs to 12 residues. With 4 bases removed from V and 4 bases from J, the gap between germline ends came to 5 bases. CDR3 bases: TGTGCCAGCAGTTGGGAGTACAATGAGCAGTTCTTC. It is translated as CASSWEYNEQFF.

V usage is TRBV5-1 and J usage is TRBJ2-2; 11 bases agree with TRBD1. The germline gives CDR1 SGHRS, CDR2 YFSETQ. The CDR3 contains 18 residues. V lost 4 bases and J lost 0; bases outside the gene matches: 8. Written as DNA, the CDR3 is TGCGCCAGCAGCCCCCACGGGACAGGGGGAGCGAACACCGGGGAGCTGTTTTTT. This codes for CASSPHGTGGANTGELFF. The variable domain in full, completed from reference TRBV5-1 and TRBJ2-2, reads KAGVTQTPRYLIKTRGQQVTLSCSPISGHRSVSWYQQTPGQGLQFLFEYFSETQRNKGNFPGRFSGRQFSNSRSEMNVSTLELGDSALYLCASSPHGTGGANTGELFFGEGSRLTVL.

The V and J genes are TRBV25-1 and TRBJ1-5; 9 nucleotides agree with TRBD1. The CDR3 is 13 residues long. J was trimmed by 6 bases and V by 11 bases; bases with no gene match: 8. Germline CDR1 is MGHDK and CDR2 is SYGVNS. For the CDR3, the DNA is TGTGCCTCTAGCGGACAGGGGTTTCAGCCCCAGCATTTT. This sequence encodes CASSGQGFQPQHF.

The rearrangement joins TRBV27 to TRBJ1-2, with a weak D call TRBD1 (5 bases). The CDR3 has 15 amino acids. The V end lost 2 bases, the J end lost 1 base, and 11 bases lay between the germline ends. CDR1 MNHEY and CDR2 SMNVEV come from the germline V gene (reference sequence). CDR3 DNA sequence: TGTGCCAGCAGTTTAACTAGGGACGGTAACTATGGCTACACCTTC. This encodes CASSLTRDGNYGYTF.

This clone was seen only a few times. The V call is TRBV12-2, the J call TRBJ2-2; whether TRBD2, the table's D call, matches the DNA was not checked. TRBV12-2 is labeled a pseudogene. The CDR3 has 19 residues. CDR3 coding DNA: TGTGCAAGTCGCTTATTTGGCCTAGCGGGAGTCAAGAACACCGGGGAGCTGTTTTTT. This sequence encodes CASRLFGLAGVKNTGELFF.

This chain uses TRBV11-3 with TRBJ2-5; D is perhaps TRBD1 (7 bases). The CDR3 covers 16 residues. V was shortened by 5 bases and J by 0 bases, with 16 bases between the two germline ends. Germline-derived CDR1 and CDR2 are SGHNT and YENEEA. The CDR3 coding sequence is TGTGCCAGCAGCCGTCGGGGGCAGGGGGACCAAGAGACCCAGTACTTC. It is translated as CASSRRGQGDQETQYF. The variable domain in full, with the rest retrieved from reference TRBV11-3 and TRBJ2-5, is EAGVVQSPRYKIIEKKQPVAFWCNPISGHNTLYWYLQNLGQGPELLIRYENEEAVDDSQLPKDRFSAERLKGVDSTLKIQPAELGDSAVYLCASSRRGQGDQETQYFGPGTRLLVL.

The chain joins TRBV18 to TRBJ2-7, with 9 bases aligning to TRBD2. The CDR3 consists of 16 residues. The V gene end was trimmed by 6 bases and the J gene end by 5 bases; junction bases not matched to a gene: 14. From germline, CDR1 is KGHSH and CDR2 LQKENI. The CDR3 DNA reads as TGTGCCAGCTCGCTGGGGGGGACCGGGACTAGCCACGAGCAGTACTTC. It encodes CASSLGGTGTSHEQYF.

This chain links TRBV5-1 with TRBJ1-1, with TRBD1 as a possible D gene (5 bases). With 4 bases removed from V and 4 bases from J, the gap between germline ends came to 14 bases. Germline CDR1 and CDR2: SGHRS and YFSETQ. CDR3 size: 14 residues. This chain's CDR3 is CASSPGVGSTEAFF. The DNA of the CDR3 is TGCGCCAGCAGCCCGGGGGTCGGGAGCACTGAAGCTTTCTTT.

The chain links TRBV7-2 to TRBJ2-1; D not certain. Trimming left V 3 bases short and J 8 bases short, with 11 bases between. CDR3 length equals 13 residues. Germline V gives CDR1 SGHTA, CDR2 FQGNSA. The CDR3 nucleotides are TGTGCCAGCAGCTTCTTCCTAGGTGATGAGCAGTTCTTC. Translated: CASSFFLGDEQFF.

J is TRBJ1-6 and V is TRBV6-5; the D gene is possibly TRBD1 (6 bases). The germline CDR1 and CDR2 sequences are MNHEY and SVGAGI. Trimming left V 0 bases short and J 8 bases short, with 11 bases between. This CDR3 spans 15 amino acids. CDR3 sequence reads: CASSYSGAGDSPLHF. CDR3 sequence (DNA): TGTGCCAGCAGTTACTCGGGGGCAGGGGATTCACCCCTCCACTTT.

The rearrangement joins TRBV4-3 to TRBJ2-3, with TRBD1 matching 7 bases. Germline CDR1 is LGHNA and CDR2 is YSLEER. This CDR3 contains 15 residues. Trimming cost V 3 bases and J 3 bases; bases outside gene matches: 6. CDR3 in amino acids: CASSQDRLETDTQYF. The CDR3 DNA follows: TGCGCCAGCAGCCAGGACAGGCTTGAGACAGATACGCAGTATTTT.

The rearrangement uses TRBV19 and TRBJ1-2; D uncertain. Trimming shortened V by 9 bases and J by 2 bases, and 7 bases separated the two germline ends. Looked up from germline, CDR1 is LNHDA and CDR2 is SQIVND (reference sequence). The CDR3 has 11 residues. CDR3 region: CASIGNYGYTF. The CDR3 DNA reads TGTGCCAGCATTGGCAACTATGGCTACACCTTC.

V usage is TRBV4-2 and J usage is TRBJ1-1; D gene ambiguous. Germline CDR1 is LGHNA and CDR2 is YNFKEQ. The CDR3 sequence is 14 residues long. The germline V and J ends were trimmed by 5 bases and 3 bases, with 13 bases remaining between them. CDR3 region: CASSNGVFYTEAFF. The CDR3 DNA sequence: TGTGCCAGCAGCAACGGGGTTTTCTACACTGAAGCTTTCTTT.

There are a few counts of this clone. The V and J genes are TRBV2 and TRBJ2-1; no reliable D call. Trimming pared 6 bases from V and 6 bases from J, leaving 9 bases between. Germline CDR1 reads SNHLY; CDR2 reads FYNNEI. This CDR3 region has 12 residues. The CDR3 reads CASRLFGNEQFF. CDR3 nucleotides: TGTGCCAGCAGGTTATTCGGCAATGAGCAGTTCTTC.

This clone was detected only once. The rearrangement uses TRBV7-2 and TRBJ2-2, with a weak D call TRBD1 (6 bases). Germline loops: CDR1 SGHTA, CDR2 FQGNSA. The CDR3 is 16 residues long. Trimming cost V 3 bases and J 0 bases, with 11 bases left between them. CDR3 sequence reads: CASSFDRITNTGELFF. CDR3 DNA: TGTGCCAGCAGCTTTGACAGGATAACGAACACCGGGGAGCTGTTTTTT.

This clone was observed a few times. The CDR3 region has the DNA TGTGCCAGTATCGGTAGGGACGTGAACACTGAAGCTTTCTTT. Protein: CASIGRDVNTEAFF. The rearrangement uses TRBV19 and TRBJ1-1; a possible D gene is TRBD1 (5 bases). This CDR3 has 14 amino acids. V gave up 7 bases and J gave up 0 bases, with 12 bases separating them. Per the germline V gene, CDR1 is LNHDA and CDR2 is SQIVND (reference sequence).

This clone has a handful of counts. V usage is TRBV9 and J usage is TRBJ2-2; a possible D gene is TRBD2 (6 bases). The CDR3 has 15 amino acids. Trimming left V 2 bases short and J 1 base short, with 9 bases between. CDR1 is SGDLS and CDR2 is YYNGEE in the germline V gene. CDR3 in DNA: TGTGCCAGCAGCGTGGGGGACTGGAACACCGGGGAGCTGTTTTTT. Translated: CASSVGDWNTGELFF.

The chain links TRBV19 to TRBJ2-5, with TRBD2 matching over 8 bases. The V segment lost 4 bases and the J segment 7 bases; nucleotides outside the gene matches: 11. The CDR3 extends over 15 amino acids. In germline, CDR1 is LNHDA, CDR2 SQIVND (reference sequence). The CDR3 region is CASSTPVGLAGTQYF. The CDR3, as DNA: TGTGCCAGTAGTACCCCCGTTGGACTAGCTGGGACCCAGTACTTC.

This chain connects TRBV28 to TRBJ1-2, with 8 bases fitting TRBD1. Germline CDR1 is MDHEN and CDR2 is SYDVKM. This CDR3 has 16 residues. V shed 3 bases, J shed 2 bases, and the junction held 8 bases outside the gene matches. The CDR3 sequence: CASSFGGQAQNYGYTF. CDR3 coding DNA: TGTGCCAGCAGTTTTGGGGGACAGGCTCAAAACTATGGCTACACCTTC.

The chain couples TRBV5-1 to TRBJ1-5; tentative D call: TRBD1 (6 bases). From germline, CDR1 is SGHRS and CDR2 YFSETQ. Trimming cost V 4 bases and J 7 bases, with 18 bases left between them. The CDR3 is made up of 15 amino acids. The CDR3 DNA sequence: TGCGCCAGCAGCCCGACAGGAAGGTCAGGGCAGCCCCAGCATTTT. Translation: CASSPTGRSGQPQHF.

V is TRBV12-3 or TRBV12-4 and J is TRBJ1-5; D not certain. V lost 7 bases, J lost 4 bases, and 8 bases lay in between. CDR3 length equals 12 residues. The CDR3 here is CASTLWNQPQHF. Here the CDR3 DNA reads TGTGCCAGCACCTTATGGAATCAGCCCCAGCATTTT.